Below, 24 T cell receptor beta chains from the same sample are listed, as sequenced in a study of CD8 T cells in Susac syndrome. With random hexamers, reverse transcription was performed on roughly 0.5 to 1 ug of RNA. TCRdb re-derived calls from the immunoSEQ multiplex PCR reads in MiXCR, one entry per CDR3 protein. The sample lists about 110,000 distinct CDR3 sequences; less than 95% were seen once. Sequenced material: CD8+ T cells from PBMCs. These receptors were taken from a human donor with Susac syndrome.

The rearrangement joins TRBV20-1 to TRBJ2-5; 7 bases match TRBD2. Germline CDR1 is DFQATT and CDR2 is SNEGSKA (reference sequence). V was clipped by 5 bases and J by 2 bases; unmatched bases: 8. The CDR3 spans 14 residues. The CDR3 DNA is TGCAGTGCTCCGAGGGAGGGGTTACAAGAGACCCAGTACTTC. Translation gives CSAPREGLQETQYF.

The chain combines TRBV3-1 with TRBJ2-1; 12 positions agree with TRBD2. Germline CDR1 reads LGHDT; CDR2 reads YNNKEL (reference sequence). V shed 4 bases, J shed 9 bases, and the junction held 10 bases outside the gene matches. The CDR3 is 16 amino acids. The CDR3 loop reads CASSPSSGGAAGEQFF. The CDR3 bases are TGTGCCAGCAGCCCTTCTAGCGGGGGGGCTGCGGGTGAGCAGTTCTTC.

Only one count was recorded for this clonotype. The gene calls are TRBV5-1 and TRBJ1-6; a weak D match, TRBD1 (6 bases). The V end lost 0 bases, the J end lost 9 bases, and 16 bases lay between the germline ends. Germline V gives CDR1 SGHRS, CDR2 YFSETQ. The CDR3 is made up of 16 amino acids. The CDR3 nucleotides are TGCGCCAGCAGCTTGGATACAGGGTTAAGTGGTTCACCCCTCCACTTT. Translated: CASSLDTGLSGSPLHF.

This chain connects TRBV19 to TRBJ2-4; D assignment may be TRBD1 or TRBD2 (5 bases each). Germline V gives CDR1 LNHDA, CDR2 SQIVND (reference sequence). The ends were cut back, 3 bases at V and 0 bases at J, with 12 bases in the middle. The CDR3 runs to 16 residues. Here the CDR3 reads CASSIPRGEAKNIQYF. In DNA, the CDR3 is TGTGCCAGTAGTATCCCTAGGGGAGAAGCCAAAAACATTCAGTACTTC.

This clonotype was counted a single time. The V call is TRBV14, the J call TRBJ2-5; possible D gene TRBD2, 5 bases. There are 16 residues in the CDR3. The V and J ends lost 1 base and 0 bases respectively, with 12 bases between them. In germline, CDR1 is SGHDN, CDR2 FVKESK. CDR3 sequence reads: CASSQATYSDQETQYF. For the CDR3, the DNA is TGTGCCAGCAGCCAAGCAACCTATAGCGACCAAGAGACCCAGTACTTC.

V gene TRBV4-3 combines with J gene TRBJ1-2; the match to TRBD1 covers 7 bases. CDR3 size: 15 residues. Germline lookup yields CDR1 LGHNA and CDR2 YSLEER. V lost 1 base, J lost 4 bases, and 6 bases stayed unmatched. The CDR3 loop reads CASSQGGNRGYGYTF. CDR3 nucleotides: TGCGCCAGCAGCCAAGGGGGGAACAGGGGCTATGGCTACACCTTC.

V is TRBV6-4 and J is TRBJ2-1; maybe TRBD2 (7 bases). Trimming pared 1 base from V and 6 bases from J, leaving 13 bases between. The CDR3 length is 15 residues. Germline V lookup: CDR1 MRHNA, CDR2 SNTAGT. DNA of the CDR3: TGTGCCAGCAGTGACTTTGCGGGGGCCACCAATGAGCAGTTCTTC. This sequence encodes CASSDFAGATNEQFF.

The rearrangement links TRBV20-1 to TRBJ2-5, with D perhaps being TRBD1 or TRBD2 (5 bases each). This CDR3 comprises 14 residues. Per the germline V gene, CDR1 is DFQATT and CDR2 is SNEGSKA (reference sequence). The ends were cut back, 0 bases at V and 7 bases at J, with 15 bases in the middle. The CDR3 spells CSARDGRDLGTQYF. The CDR3 region has the DNA TGCAGTGCTAGAGATGGCAGGGACCTGGGGACCCAGTACTTC.

The chain links TRBV24-1 to TRBJ2-3, with 9 bases lining up with TRBD1. The germline V gene encodes CDR1 KGHDR and CDR2 SFDVKD. The CDR3 spans 15 residues. The V and J ends lost 7 bases and 2 bases, in that order; junction bases with no gene match: 6. The CDR3 DNA follows: TGTGCCACCAGCGCCGGGACAGGGTACACAGATACGCAGTATTTT. The encoded protein is CATSAGTGYTDTQYF.

This clonotype turned up a few times. V gene TRBV28 combines with J gene TRBJ2-1; the D is unclear. This CDR3 region has 11 residues. V lost 5 bases, J lost 5 bases, and 4 bases lay in between. Germline CDR1 and CDR2: MDHEN and SYDVKM. The CDR3 DNA follows: TGTGCCAGCAGTGACAACAATGAGCAGTTCTTC. Translating gives CASSDNNEQFF.

The chain is built from TRBV9 and TRBJ1-2; a possible D gene is TRBD1 (5 bases). Germline-derived CDR1 and CDR2 are SGDLS and YYNGEE. This CDR3 has 13 amino acids. The V gene lost 7 bases and the J gene lost 1 base, with 11 bases spanning the gap. This CDR3 reads CASAGAINYGYTF. In DNA form, the CDR3 reads TGTGCCAGCGCCGGGGCCATTAACTATGGCTACACCTTC.

The genes are TRBV20-1 and TRBJ1-1, with D perhaps matching TRBD1 (5 bases). The CDR3 has 14 amino acids. V lost 5 bases to trimming and J lost 7 bases, with 20 bases between them. The V gene's germline CDR1 is DFQATT and CDR2 SNEGSKA (reference sequence). DNA for the CDR3: TGCAGTGCTTCTCCTCAGGGAGTGAGCCTTGAAGCTTTCTTT. Its protein is CSASPQGVSLEAFF.

V usage is TRBV18 and J usage is TRBJ1-5; D is possibly TRBD1 (6 bases). The ends were cut back, 3 bases at V and 5 bases at J, with 11 bases in the middle. Germline V CDR1 and CDR2: KGHSH, LQKENI. CDR3 length: 14 residues. The CDR3: CASSPRDNDQPQHF. The CDR3, as DNA: TGTGCCAGCTCACCCCGGGACAATGATCAGCCCCAGCATTTT.

The rearrangement links TRBV29-1 to TRBJ1-5; TRBD1 aligns across 9 bases. Looked up from germline, CDR1 is SQVTM and CDR2 is ANQGSEA. V was clipped by 7 bases and J by 6 bases; unmatched bases: 10. The CDR3 contains 14 residues. CDR3 amino acids: CSAATGGRGQPQHF. The DNA of the CDR3 is TGCAGCGCCGCGACAGGGGGAAGAGGTCAGCCCCAGCATTTT.

This chain connects TRBV7-2 to TRBJ1-2; a weak D match, TRBD1 (6 bases). The CDR3 length is 13 residues. The germline V and J ends were trimmed by 0 bases and 6 bases, with 8 bases remaining between them. Per germline, CDR1 SGHTA and CDR2 FQGNSA. The CDR3 DNA reads as TGTGCCAGCAGCTTAGCCCCAGGGGATGGCTACACCTTC. Translating it yields CASSLAPGDGYTF.

J is TRBJ2-7 and V is TRBV20-1; no clear D. V lost 1 base to trimming and J lost 2 bases, with 12 bases between them. CDR1 is DFQATT and CDR2 is SNEGSKA in the germline V gene (reference sequence). The CDR3 spans 14 residues. The CDR3 sequence: CSARAGEGAYEQYF. The CDR3 DNA sequence: TGCAGTGCTAGAGCTGGGGAAGGAGCCTACGAGCAGTACTTC.

This chain links TRBV29-1 with TRBJ1-1; D is undetermined. Germline-derived CDR1 and CDR2 are SQVTM and ANQGSEA. This CDR3 has 12 residues. The V gene lost 6 bases and the J gene lost 5 bases, with 13 bases spanning the gap. The CDR3 DNA sequence: TGCAGCGTCCAGACGATTGCTACTGAAGCTTTCTTT. Its protein product is CSVQTIATEAFF. Using reference TRBV29-1 and TRBJ1-1 for the parts outside the CDR3, the full variable domain is SAVISQKPSRDICQRGTSLTIQCQVDSQVTMMFWYRQQPGQSLTLIATANQGSEATYESGFVIDKFPISRPNLTFSTLTVSNMSPEDSSIYLCSVQTIATEAFFGQGTRLTVV.

The V call is TRBV27, the J call TRBJ2-3; D is perhaps TRBD2 (6 bases). Between the trimmed V and J ends, which lost 8 bases and 2 bases, there was a span of 14 bases. The CDR3 runs to 14 residues. CDR1 is MNHEY and CDR2 is SMNVEV in the germline V gene (reference sequence). The CDR3 protein is CASGEGLTTDTQYF. CDR3 nucleotide sequence: TGTGCCAGCGGAGAGGGACTTACCACAGATACGCAGTATTTT.

This clonotype occurred once. The rearrangement uses TRBV13 and TRBJ1-1, with D possibly matching TRBD1 (5 bases). Germline assignment: CDR1 PRHDT and CDR2 FYEKMQ (reference sequence). V was pared by 0 bases and J by 0 bases, with 11 bases between. The CDR3 runs to 16 residues. CDR3 sequence (DNA): TGTGCCAGCAGCTTAGGCCGGGGACCTCTGAACACTGAAGCTTTCTTT. Protein sequence: CASSLGRGPLNTEAFF.

The chain carries TRBV3-1 and TRBJ2-2, with a possible D match to TRBD2 (5 bases). Germline CDR1 LGHDT, CDR2 YNNKEL (reference sequence). V lost 4 bases to trimming and J lost 7 bases, with 7 bases between them. This CDR3 region has 12 residues. CDR3 loop: CASSPRGGELFF. The CDR3, as DNA: TGTGCCAGCAGCCCTCGGGGCGGGGAGCTGTTTTTT.

J is TRBJ2-3 and V is TRBV20-1; no clear D. CDR1 is DFQATT and CDR2 is SNEGSKA in the germline V gene (reference sequence). The CDR3 runs to 15 residues. Trimming cost V 0 bases and J 2 bases, with 12 bases left between them. The DNA of the CDR3 is TGCAGTGCTAGAGAGAGCGACGGGTACACAGATACGCAGTATTTT. This sequence encodes CSARESDGYTDTQYF.

The V gene is TRBV2, the J gene TRBJ2-3; D not certain. V gave up 1 base and J gave up 2 bases, with 4 bases separating them. Per germline, CDR1 SNHLY and CDR2 FYNNEI. This CDR3 spans 13 amino acids. In DNA form, the CDR3 reads TGTGCCAGCAGTGAAGGCAACACAGATACGCAGTATTTT. It codes for CASSEGNTDTQYF.

The table lists this clonotype with a few counts. The chain carries TRBV9 and TRBJ2-7; 7 nucleotides align to TRBD2. Germline trimming cut 4 bases from V and 1 base from J; bases unmatched to any gene: 5. The V gene's germline CDR1 is SGDLS and CDR2 YYNGEE. The CDR3 consists of 14 residues. The CDR3 is CASSSAGGSYEQYF. The DNA of the CDR3 is TGTGCCAGCAGCTCCGCCGGGGGGTCCTACGAGCAGTACTTC. The variable domain in full, with the rest retrieved from reference TRBV9 and TRBJ2-7, is DSGVTQTPKHLITATGQRVTLRCSPRSGDLSVYWYQQSLDQGLQFLIQYYNGEERAKGNILERFSAQQFPDLHSELNLSSLELGDSALYFCASSSAGGSYEQYFGPGTRLTVT.

The chain couples TRBV20-1 to TRBJ2-6, with D possibly being TRBD1 (6 bases). The germline CDR1 and CDR2 sequences are DFQATT and SNEGSKA (reference sequence). The CDR3 sequence is 14 residues long. Trimming removed 4 bases from V and 0 bases from J, with 7 bases in between. Here the CDR3 reads CSAKDSSGANVLTF. The CDR3 DNA reads as TGCAGTGCTAAGGACAGCTCTGGGGCCAACGTCCTGACTTTC.